The entry below describes one TCR beta chain. The sample comes from a study of blood T cell repertoires in COVID-19. Study-wide background: Whether acute or convalescent, the COVID-19 samples came from the United States, Italy and Spain.

Profiling relied on immunoSEQ multiplex PCR, and the TCRdb table lists in-frame clones only, not all of them. Among tens of thousands of clones listed, roughly four fifths were seen once. Looked up from germline, CDR1 is SGHAT and CDR2 is FQNNGV. The CDR3 loop spans 14 amino acids. V shed 8 bases and J shed 6 bases, with 19 bases lying between them. The V gene is TRBV11-2, the J gene TRBJ1-1; D is possibly TRBD1 (5 bases). The clonotype was recovered from a man aged 55 to 70 with acute or convalescent COVID-19. The specimen sequenced was peripheral blood. The CDR3 sequence: CASAWQGLKPEAFF. The CDR3 DNA reads TGTGCCAGCGCCTGGCAGGGCTTGAAGCCTGAAGCTTTCTTT. The full variable domain, completed using reference TRBV11-2 and TRBJ1-1, is EAGVAQSPRYKIIEKRQSVAFWCNPISGHATLYWYQQILGQGPKLLIQFQNNGVVDDSQLPKDRFSAERLKGVDSTLKIQPAKLEDSAVYLCASAWQGLKPEAFFGQGTRLTVV.